The present entry profiles one T cell receptor beta chain with its context. Template material for TCR beta VDJ and CDR3 profiling consisted of genomic DNA. Via MiXCR, TCRdb re-called the reads, giving one row per CDR3 protein. Found here are under 500,000 distinct CDR3 sequences, around 30% of them singletons; the top ten hold roughly 0.8%. The sample belongs to a study of CD8+CD57+ T cells in acquired aplastic anemia. The germline gives CDR1 SGDLS, CDR2 YYNGEE. CDR3 length equals 17 residues. Deletions cut 3 bases from V and 0 bases from J, with 18 bases between. It was patients with CD8+CD57+ cell expansion by flow cytometry who were chosen for sequencing.

The chain couples TRBV9 to TRBJ1-1; D may be TRBD1 (6 bases). Sequenced input: sorted CD4+, CD8+, or CD8+CD57+ T cells (not recorded which) from PBMCs. This sequence originates from a human donor with aplastic anemia. CDR3 sequence: CASSGGPAGLMNTEAFF. Here the CDR3 DNA reads TGTGCCAGCAGCGGGGGGCCGGCGGGGTTGATGAACACTGAAGCTTTCTTT.